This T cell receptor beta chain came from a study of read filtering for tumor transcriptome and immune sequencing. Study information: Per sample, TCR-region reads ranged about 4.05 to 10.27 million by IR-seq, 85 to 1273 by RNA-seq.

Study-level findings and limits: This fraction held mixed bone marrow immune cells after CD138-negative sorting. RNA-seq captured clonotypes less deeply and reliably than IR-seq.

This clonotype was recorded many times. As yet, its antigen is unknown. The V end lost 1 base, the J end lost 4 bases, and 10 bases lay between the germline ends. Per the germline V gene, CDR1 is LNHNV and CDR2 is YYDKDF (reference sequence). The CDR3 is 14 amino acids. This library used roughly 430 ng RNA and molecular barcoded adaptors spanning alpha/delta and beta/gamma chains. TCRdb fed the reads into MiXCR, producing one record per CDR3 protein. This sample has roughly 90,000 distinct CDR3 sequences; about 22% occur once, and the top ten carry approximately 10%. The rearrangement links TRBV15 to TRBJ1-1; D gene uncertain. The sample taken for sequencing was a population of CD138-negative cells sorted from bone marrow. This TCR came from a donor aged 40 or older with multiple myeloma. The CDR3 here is CATSRVTASTEAFF. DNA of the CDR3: TGTGCCACCAGCAGAGTTACCGCGAGCACTGAAGCTTTCTTT.